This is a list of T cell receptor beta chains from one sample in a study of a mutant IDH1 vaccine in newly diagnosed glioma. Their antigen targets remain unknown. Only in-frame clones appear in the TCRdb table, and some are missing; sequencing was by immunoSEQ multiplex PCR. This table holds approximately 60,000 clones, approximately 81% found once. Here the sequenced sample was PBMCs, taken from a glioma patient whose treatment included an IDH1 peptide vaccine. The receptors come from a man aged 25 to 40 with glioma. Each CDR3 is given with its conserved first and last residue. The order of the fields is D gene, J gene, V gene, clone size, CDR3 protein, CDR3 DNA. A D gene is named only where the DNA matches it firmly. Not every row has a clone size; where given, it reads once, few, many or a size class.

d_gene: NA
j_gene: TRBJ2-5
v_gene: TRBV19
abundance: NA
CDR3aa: CASRPNGGFGTQYF
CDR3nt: TGTGCCAGTAGACCCAATGGGGGTTTCGGGACCCAGTACTTC

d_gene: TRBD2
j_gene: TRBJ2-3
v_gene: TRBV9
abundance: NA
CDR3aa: CASSVDWTSGASTDTQYF
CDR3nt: TGTGCCAGCAGCGTTGATTGGACTAGCGGGGCGAGCACAGATACGCAGTATTTT

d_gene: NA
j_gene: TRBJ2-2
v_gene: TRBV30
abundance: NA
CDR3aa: CAWKGVRFGTGELFF
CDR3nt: TGTGCCTGGAAAGGGGTCAGGTTCGGCACCGGGGAGCTGTTTTTT

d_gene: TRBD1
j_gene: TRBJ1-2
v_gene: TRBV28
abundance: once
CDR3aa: CASRTTGLVYGYTF
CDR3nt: TGTGCCAGCAGGACGACAGGGTTAGTCTATGGCTACACCTTC

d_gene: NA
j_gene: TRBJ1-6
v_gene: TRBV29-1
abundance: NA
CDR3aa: CSVGAFNSPLHF
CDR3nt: TGCAGCGTTGGGGCCTTTAATTCACCCCTCCACTTT

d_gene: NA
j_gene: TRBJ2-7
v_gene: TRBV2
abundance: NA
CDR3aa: CASSLGRKGADEQYF
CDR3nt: TGTGCCAGCAGCCTAGGCCGGAAGGGAGCGGACGAGCAGTACTTC

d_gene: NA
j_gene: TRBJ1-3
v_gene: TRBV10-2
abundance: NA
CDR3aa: CASSVSRTRLLGNTIYF
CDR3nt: TGCGCCAGCAGTGTATCAAGAACACGGCTGTTAGGAAACACCATATATTTT

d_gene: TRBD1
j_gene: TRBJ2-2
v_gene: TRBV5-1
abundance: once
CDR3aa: CASSLDLGQGQNTGELFF
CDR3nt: TGCGCCAGCAGCTTGGACTTAGGACAGGGACAGAACACCGGGGAGCTGTTTTTT

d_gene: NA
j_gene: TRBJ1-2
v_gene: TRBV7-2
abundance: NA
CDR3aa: CASSSPAYRVYGYTF
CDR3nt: TGTGCCAGCAGCTCCCCAGCTTATAGGGTCTATGGCTACACCTTC

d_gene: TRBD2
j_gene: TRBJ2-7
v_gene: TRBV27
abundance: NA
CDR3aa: CASSPLGTSGVVYEQYF
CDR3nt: TGTGCCAGCAGTCCTCTGGGGACTAGCGGGGTTGTCTACGAGCAGTACTTC

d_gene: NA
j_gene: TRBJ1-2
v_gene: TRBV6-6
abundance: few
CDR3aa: CASSWDYGYTF
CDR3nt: TGTGCCAGCAGTTGGGATTACGGCTACACCTTC

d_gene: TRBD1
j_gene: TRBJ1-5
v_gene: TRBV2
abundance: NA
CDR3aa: CATSRDRELVQPQHF
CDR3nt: TGTGCCACCAGCAGGGACAGGGAGTTGGTTCAGCCCCAGCATTTT